These 13 T cell receptor beta chains originate from one sample sequenced in a study of blood T cells in healthy people across ages. Primed by a sample-barcoded 5' primer and a J-beta primer mix, a second PCR proceeded for 7 to 11 cycles. TCRdb re-analysed the 5' RACE reads in MiXCR, keeping a single row per CDR3 protein. The sample includes 1.8 million or so distinct CDR3 sequences, approximately 39% of them seen just once. The source material was blood. These receptors were taken from a human donor in good health.

This clonotype was counted a few times. The chain links TRBV20-1 to TRBJ2-7; D may correspond to TRBD1 or TRBD2 (6 bases each). CDR1 is DFQATT and CDR2 is SNEGSKA in the germline V gene (reference sequence). This CDR3 is 14 amino acids long. V was clipped by 6 bases and J by 1 base, with 16 bases between them. CDR3 residues: CSASFGGASYEQYF. CDR3 sequence (DNA): TGCAGTGCGTCCTTCGGGGGCGCATCCTACGAGCAGTACTTC.

This clonotype has only a few counts. This chain links TRBV13 with TRBJ2-7; TRBD2 might be the D (6 bases). Looked up from germline, CDR1 is PRHDT and CDR2 is FYEKMQ (reference sequence). V gave up 1 base and J gave up 0 bases, with 22 bases separating them. The CDR3 length is 19 residues. In nucleotides, the CDR3 is TGTGCCAGCAGCTTAGAATTTAAGGTATCGACTAGTGGCTCCTACGAGCAGTACTTC. Translating gives CASSLEFKVSTSGSYEQYF.

V usage is TRBV6-1 and J usage is TRBJ2-5; 8 bases agree with TRBD1. The last part of the DNA fits TRBJ2-7 better; the J call may be wrong. The CDR3 spans 18 residues. Germline CDR1 reads MNHNS; CDR2 reads SASEGT. Here the CDR3 DNA reads TGTGCCAGCAGTGTTACACGGACAGGGCTTTATTCTAGCTACGAGCAGTACTTC. This gives the protein CASSVTRTGLYSSYEQYF.

This clonotype turned up a few times. The chain couples TRBV7-3 to TRBJ2-3; TRBD1 agrees at 7 bases. V lost 1 base and J lost 4; bases outside the gene matches: 2. Looked up from germline, CDR1 is SGHTA and CDR2 is FQGTGA. This CDR3 spans 14 amino acids. CDR3 sequence reads: CASSLKGGADTQYF. The CDR3 DNA reads as TGTGCCAGCAGCTTAAAAGGGGGCGCAGATACGCAGTATTTT. Full variable domain (remainder filled in from reference TRBV7-3 and TRBJ2-3): GAGVSQTPSNKVTEKGKYVELRCDPISGHTALYWYRQSLGQGPEFLIYFQGTGAADDSGLPNDRFFAVRPEGSVSTLKIQRTERGDSAVYLCASSLKGGADTQYFGPGTRLTVL.

In its sample, this clonotype was seen a few times. The genes are TRBV18 and TRBJ2-7; D possibly corresponds to TRBD1 (6 bases). Deletions cut 0 bases from V and 0 bases from J, with 12 bases between. This CDR3 is 16 amino acids long. CDR1 is KGHSH, CDR2 LQKENI, per germline. The CDR3 DNA sequence: TGTGCCAGCTCACCACCCGTCCAGGGGAGCTCCTACGAGCAGTACTTC. Translation: CASSPPVQGSSYEQYF.

The chain joins TRBV6-2 or TRBV6-3 to TRBJ2-5; 9 bases are a match to TRBD2. Germline values: CDR1 MNHEY, CDR2 SVGEGT. CDR3 length: 16 amino acids. With V trimmed by 2 bases and J by 7 bases, 11 bases remained unmatched. The CDR3 bases are TGTGCCAGCAGTTACCGGGCTAGCGGGGAGGCGAGGACCCAGTACTTC. It specifies CASSYRASGEARTQYF.

The chain joins TRBV7-8 to TRBJ1-2; a possible D gene is TRBD1 (6 bases). Germline CDR1 is SGHVS and CDR2 is FQNEAQ. This CDR3 comprises 14 residues. Trimming left V 8 bases short and J 8 bases short, with 21 bases between. CDR3 sequence reads: CASFLGGAAYGYTF. The CDR3 coding sequence is TGTGCCAGCTTCTTGGGGGGGGCGGCTTACGGCTACACCTTC. Variable domain in full (rest from reference TRBV7-8 and TRBJ1-2): GAGVSQSPRYKVAKRGQDVALRCDPISGHVSLFWYQQALGQGPEFLTYFQNEAQLDKSGLPSDRFFAERPEGSVSTLKIQRTQQEDSAVYLCASFLGGAAYGYTFGSGTRLTVV.

This chain links TRBV27 with TRBJ2-1; D gene ambiguous. CDR1 and CDR2 (germline): MNHEY, SMNVEV (reference sequence). The length of the CDR3 is 14 residues. Trimming removed 7 bases at V and 2 bases at J, with 12 bases between. The CDR3 nucleotides read TGTGCCAGCACCCAAGGGCCCACCTACAATGAGCAGTTCTTC. Its translation is CASTQGPTYNEQFF.

V gene TRBV6-5 combines with J gene TRBJ1-1; D gene uncertain. Trimming removed 4 bases at V and 5 bases at J, with 14 bases between. Germline assignment: CDR1 MNHEY and CDR2 SVGAGI. This CDR3 region has 14 residues. Here the CDR3 reads CASSSLAAGTEAFF. In DNA, the CDR3 is TGTGCCAGCAGTTCCCTAGCCGCGGGGACTGAAGCTTTCTTT.

The rearrangement uses TRBV7-2 and TRBJ2-1, with TRBD2 identical over 9 bases. Germline CDR1 and CDR2: SGHTA and FQGNSA. After removal of 2 bases from V and 9 bases from J, the junction contained 8 bases not matched to a gene. The CDR3 loop spans 15 amino acids. CDR3 protein: CASSLRRLAGFEQFF. For the CDR3, the DNA is TGTGCCAGCAGCTTACGTCGCCTAGCGGGGTTTGAGCAGTTCTTC.

In its sample, this clonotype was seen a few times. The J gene is TRBJ2-5, the V gene TRBV4-2; TRBD1 agrees at 7 bases. From germline, CDR1 is LGHNA and CDR2 YNFKEQ. This CDR3 region has 16 residues. V was clipped by 3 bases and J by 5 bases; unmatched bases: 12. The DNA of the CDR3 is TGTGCCAGCAGCCACTGGAAACAGGGGATCCAGGAGACCCAGTACTTC. This gives the protein CASSHWKQGIQETQYF.

The chain joins TRBV12-3 or TRBV12-4 to TRBJ1-6, with D unresolved. CDR3 length: 15 residues. V lost 1 base and J 7 bases, leaving 11 bases between the germline ends. The CDR3 bases are TGTGCCAGCAGTTTAGTGGGTGGCGGCAATTCACCCCTCCACTTT. This translates into CASSLVGGGNSPLHF.

The V and J genes are TRBV29-1 and TRBJ2-2; 9 positions agree with TRBD2. The V and J ends lost 7 bases and 5 bases, in that order; junction bases with no gene match: 5. This CDR3 spans 13 amino acids. Germline V lookup: CDR1 SQVTM, CDR2 ANQGSEA. Here the CDR3 DNA reads TGCAGCGGGGGACTAGCAGAGACCGGGGAGCTGTTTTTT. This translates into CSGGLAETGELFF.